This is a list of T cell receptor beta chains from one sample in a study of cytomegalovirus exposure and HLA in healthy donors. Profiled with immunoSEQ multiplex PCR; TCRdb holds only in-frame clones, not every one. The sample comprises about 74,000 clones, 94% of which are singletons, and roughly 2% rests with the top ten. The specimen sequenced was PBMCs. The receptor set was obtained from a woman aged 18-29 years in good health and CMV-seropositive. Each CDR3 is given with its conserved first and last residue. A D gene is named only where the DNA matches it firmly. Rows may omit the clone size; those that give it use once, few, many or a size class.

v_call: TRBV12-5
clone_size: .
j_call: TRBJ2-1
d_call: TRBD2
cdr3_aa: CASGLATILAEIYNEQFF
cdr3_nt: TGTGCTAGTGGTTTGGCGACAATTCTAGCGGAAATCTACAATGAGCAGTTCTTC

v_call: TRBV11-3
clone_size: .
j_call: TRBJ1-1
d_call: .
cdr3_aa: CASSLDLNTEAFF
cdr3_nt: TGTGCCAGCAGCTTAGACTTGAACACTGAAGCTTTCTTT

v_call: TRBV5-6
clone_size: .
j_call: TRBJ2-7
d_call: .
cdr3_aa: CASSPGSAYEQYF
cdr3_nt: TGTGCCAGCAGCCCCGGGTCGGCCTACGAGCAGTACTTC

v_call: TRBV4-1
clone_size: .
j_call: TRBJ2-5
d_call: TRBD2
cdr3_aa: CASSEGTSGRPQETQYF
cdr3_nt: TGCGCCAGCAGCGAGGGGACTAGCGGGAGACCCCAAGAGACCCAGTACTTC

v_call: TRBV6-5
clone_size: .
j_call: TRBJ1-2
d_call: TRBD1
cdr3_aa: CASSYADRGGYTF
cdr3_nt: TGTGCCAGCAGTTACGCGGACAGGGGAGGCTACACCTTC

v_call: TRBV4-2
clone_size: .
j_call: TRBJ1-1
d_call: TRBD1
cdr3_aa: CASSQDMAGGRTEAFF
cdr3_nt: TGTGCCAGCAGCCAAGATATGGCAGGGGGCCGCACTGAAGCTTTCTTT

v_call: TRBV5-1
clone_size: .
j_call: TRBJ2-7
d_call: TRBD2
cdr3_aa: CASSSAGLASGEQYF
cdr3_nt: TGCGCCAGCAGTTCCGCGGGACTAGCATCGGGCGAGCAGTACTTC

v_call: TRBV5-6
clone_size: .
j_call: TRBJ2-5
d_call: TRBD1
cdr3_aa: CASSLGTGAGSLYF
cdr3_nt: TGTGCCAGCAGCTTAGGGACAGGGGCGGGAAGTCTGTACTTC

v_call: TRBV15
clone_size: once
j_call: TRBJ2-5
d_call: TRBD2
cdr3_aa: CATSPPGLAGKETQYF
cdr3_nt: TGTGCCACCAGTCCCCCGGGACTAGCGGGGAAAGAGACCCAGTACTTC

v_call: TRBV6-6
clone_size: .
j_call: TRBJ1-1
d_call: .
cdr3_aa: CASSLGNGGEAFF
cdr3_nt: TGTGCCAGCAGTCTCGGGAACGGGGGTGAAGCTTTCTTT

v_call: TRBV13
clone_size: .
j_call: TRBJ1-1
d_call: .
cdr3_aa: CASSRFQVNTEAFF
cdr3_nt: TGTGCCAGCAGCCGTTTCCAGGTGAACACTGAAGCTTTCTTT

v_call: TRBV10-3
clone_size: .
j_call: TRBJ1-5
d_call: TRBD1
cdr3_aa: CAISESHRGDQPQHF
cdr3_nt: TGTGCCATCAGTGAGTCCCACAGGGGGGATCAGCCCCAGCATTTT

v_call: TRBV5-1
clone_size: .
j_call: TRBJ2-5
d_call: TRBD2
cdr3_aa: CASSLATSGFLGETQYF
cdr3_nt: TGCGCCAGCAGCTTGGCGACTAGCGGGTTTCTCGGAGAGACCCAGTACTTC

v_call: TRBV30
clone_size: .
j_call: TRBJ2-1
d_call: .
cdr3_aa: CAWSADSRDYNEQFF
cdr3_nt: TGTGCCTGGAGTGCCGACTCCCGGGACTACAATGAGCAGTTCTTC

v_call: TRBV30
clone_size: .
j_call: TRBJ1-2
d_call: .
cdr3_aa: CAWSPGQINYGYTF
cdr3_nt: TGTGCCTGGAGTCCTGGACAGATTAACTATGGCTACACCTTC

v_call: TRBV15
clone_size: .
j_call: TRBJ1-4
d_call: .
cdr3_aa: CATSTSSELFF
cdr3_nt: TGTGCCACCAGCACCTCCTCGGAACTGTTTTTT

v_call: TRBV11-3
clone_size: .
j_call: TRBJ2-1
d_call: TRBD2
cdr3_aa: CASSETSSHNEQFF
cdr3_nt: TGTGCCAGCAGCGAGACTAGCTCCCACAATGAGCAGTTCTTC

v_call: TRBV6-5
clone_size: .
j_call: TRBJ1-5
d_call: .
cdr3_aa: CASSSGNQPQHF
cdr3_nt: TGTGCCAGCAGCTCGGGGAATCAGCCCCAGCATTTT

v_call: TRBV2
clone_size: .
j_call: TRBJ1-5
d_call: .
cdr3_aa: CASIEGGSSNQPQHF
cdr3_nt: TGTGCCAGCATCGAGGGGGGGAGTAGCAATCAGCCCCAGCATTTT

v_call: TRBV4-1
clone_size: .
j_call: TRBJ1-2
d_call: .
cdr3_aa: CASSQDGGRGANYGYTF
cdr3_nt: TGCGCCAGCAGCCAAGATGGTGGCCGCGGGGCTAACTATGGCTACACCTTC

v_call: TRBV19
clone_size: .
j_call: TRBJ2-3
d_call: .
cdr3_aa: CASQGAGVGYTQYF
cdr3_nt: TGTGCCAGTCAAGGGGCAGGGGTAGGCTATACGCAGTATTTT

v_call: TRBV5-1
clone_size: .
j_call: TRBJ2-7
d_call: TRBD1
cdr3_aa: CATKTGTGSYEQYF
cdr3_nt: TGCGCCACAAAGACAGGGACGGGTTCCTACGAGCAGTACTTC

v_call: TRBV27
clone_size: .
j_call: TRBJ2-7
d_call: TRBD1
cdr3_aa: CASSLGQFSYEQYF
cdr3_nt: TGTGCCAGCAGTTTGGGACAGTTCTCCTACGAGCAGTACTTC

v_call: TRBV7-2
clone_size: .
j_call: TRBJ1-4
d_call: .
cdr3_aa: CASSLESTNEKLFF
cdr3_nt: TGTGCCAGCAGCCTTGAGTCAACTAATGAAAAACTGTTTTTT

v_call: TRBV9
clone_size: .
j_call: TRBJ2-1
d_call: .
cdr3_aa: CASSVASRDEQFF
cdr3_nt: TGTGCCAGCAGCGTAGCTTCTCGGGATGAGCAGTTCTTC

v_call: TRBV30
clone_size: .
j_call: TRBJ2-7
d_call: TRBD2
cdr3_aa: CAWSEPSGTYEQYF
cdr3_nt: TGTGCCTGGAGTGAACCTAGCGGGACCTACGAGCAGTACTTC

v_call: TRBV19
clone_size: once
j_call: TRBJ2-7
d_call: TRBD2
cdr3_aa: CASSIGGRGEQYF
cdr3_nt: TGTGCCAGTAGTATCGGCGGGAGAGGGGAGCAGTACTTC

v_call: TRBV7-2
clone_size: .
j_call: TRBJ1-4
d_call: TRBD1
cdr3_aa: CASSLGTPALGTVNEKLFF
cdr3_nt: TGTGCCAGCAGCTTAGGGACCCCCGCCCTCGGGACAGTTAATGAAAAACTGTTTTTT